These 24 T cell receptor beta chains were sequenced from one sample in a study of cytomegalovirus exposure and HLA in healthy donors. A multiplex PCR was run with 60 Vbeta primers and 13 Jbeta primers. Here immunoSEQ multiplex PCR was the method, and the copy in TCRdb shows in-frame clones only, minus some. The table lists tens of thousands of clones, with about 0.5% in the top ten. Sequencing was done on a sample of PBMCs. Source of these receptors: a man aged 50-59 years in good health and CMV-seronegative.

This chain joins TRBV28 and TRBJ2-7; 9 bases align to TRBD1. J gave up 4 bases and V 6 bases, and 7 bases lay outside the gene matches. Germline V gene sequence: CDR1 MDHEN, CDR2 SYDVKM. The CDR3 length is 14 residues. In nucleotides, the CDR3 is TGTGCCAGCAGCACAGGGGGCAAGCGATACGAGCAGTACTTC. Translation: CASSTGGKRYEQYF.

The J gene is TRBJ1-2, the V gene TRBV13, with D maybe TRBD1 (6 bases). The CDR3 length is 13 residues. V shed 5 bases and J shed 2 bases, with 9 bases lying between them. Germline V CDR1 and CDR2: PRHDT, FYEKMQ (reference sequence). This CDR3 is CASSPTGNYGYTF. The CDR3 nucleotides are TGTGCCAGCAGCCCGACAGGCAACTATGGCTACACCTTC. The variable domain in full, with the rest retrieved from reference TRBV13 and TRBJ1-2, is AAGVIQSPRHLIKEKRETATLKCYPIPRHDTVYWYQQGPGQDPQFLISFYEKMQSDKGSIPDRFSAQQFSDYHSELNMSSLELGDSALYFCASSPTGNYGYTFGSGTRLTVV.

V gene TRBV11-1 combines with J gene TRBJ2-5; D is uncertain. This CDR3 is 15 amino acids long. Between the trimmed V and J ends, which lost 5 bases and 1 base, there was a span of 14 bases. Germline V gene sequence: CDR1 SGHAT, CDR2 FQDESV (reference sequence). The CDR3 DNA reads TGTGCCAGCAGCCATCGGCTCAGGTTCCAAGAGACCCAGTACTTC. Its protein product is CASSHRLRFQETQYF.

The gene calls are TRBV6-5 and TRBJ1-1; possible D gene TRBD1, 6 bases. This CDR3 is built from 15 residues. The ends were cut back, 0 bases at V and 3 bases at J, with 11 bases in the middle. The V gene's germline CDR1 is MNHEY and CDR2 SVGAGI. The CDR3 nucleotides are TGTGCCAGCAGTTACTCGATCGCAGGGGACACTGAAGCTTTCTTT. Its translation: CASSYSIAGDTEAFF.

This chain connects TRBV6-5 to TRBJ1-5; D perhaps matches TRBD1 (6 bases). V lost 5 bases and J 2 bases, leaving 13 bases between the germline ends. The CDR3 runs 15 residues. CDR1 and CDR2 (germline): MNHEY, SVGAGI. The CDR3 sequence is CASSRSGAGNQPQHF. The CDR3 nucleotides are TGTGCCAGCAGTCGCTCAGGGGCAGGCAATCAGCCCCAGCATTTT.

CDR3 sequence reads: CAISRTGGYGYTF. DNA of the CDR3: TGTGCCATCAGTAGGACAGGGGGATATGGCTACACCTTC. The V gene is TRBV10-3, the J gene TRBJ1-2; 10 nucleotides line up with TRBD1. Germline V lookup: CDR1 ENHRY, CDR2 SYGVKD. CDR3 size: 13 residues. V trimming: 5 bases; J trimming: 5 bases; junction bases outside the gene matches: 2.

The chain employs TRBV5-1 and TRBJ2-5; no clear D gene. The CDR3 runs 16 residues. V was trimmed by 0 bases and J by 5 bases, leaving 17 bases between them. Germline V gives CDR1 SGHRS, CDR2 YFSETQ. The CDR3 DNA follows: TGCGCCAGCAGCTTGGCCCTCTCATCGGTGGTGGAGACCCAGTACTTC. It yields the protein CASSLALSSVVETQYF. Full variable domain (missing parts from reference TRBV5-1 and TRBJ2-5): KAGVTQTPRYLIKTRGQQVTLSCSPISGHRSVSWYQQTPGQGLQFLFEYFSETQRNKGNFPGRFSGRQFSNSRSEMNVSTLELGDSALYLCASSLALSSVVETQYFGPGTRLLVL.

This chain uses TRBV27 with TRBJ1-1; 8 bases fit TRBD1. The CDR3 spans 14 residues. Germline V gene data show CDR1 as MNHEY and CDR2 as SMNVEV (reference sequence). The ends lost 5 bases at V and 1 base at J; junction bases unmatched: 3. Written as DNA, the CDR3 is TGTGCCAGCAGTCCGACAGGGGCGAACACTGAAGCTTTCTTT. It translates to CASSPTGANTEAFF.

The chain combines TRBV4-1 with TRBJ1-2, with 8 bases matching TRBD1. CDR1 and CDR2 (germline): MGHRA, YSYEKL. V shed 4 bases, J shed 3 bases, and the junction held 7 bases outside the gene matches. The CDR3 runs to 15 residues. In DNA form, the CDR3 reads TGCGCCAGCAGCCCAGCACAGGGGGGCGACTATGGCTACACCTTC. Its protein is CASSPAQGGDYGYTF.

Of note for this clone: This CDR3 is also generated by other DNA sequences in the sample. The V gene is TRBV7-9, the J gene TRBJ2-4, with D maybe TRBD2 (5 bases). V dropped 3 bases and J dropped 11 bases, with 8 bases sitting between them. This CDR3 region has 11 residues. Germline V CDR1 and CDR2: SEHNR, FQNEAQ (reference sequence). For the CDR3, the DNA is TGTGCCAGCAGCTTGGGAGTTGTTCAGTACTTC. Residues: CASSLGVVQYF.

The V gene is TRBV6-5, the J gene TRBJ1-2; D is perhaps TRBD1 (5 bases). CDR1 MNHEY and CDR2 SVGAGI come from the germline V gene. The CDR3 consists of 15 residues. Deletions cut 6 bases from V and 2 bases from J, with 16 bases between. CDR3 sequence reads: CASRATSGGNYGYTF. In DNA form, the CDR3 reads TGTGCCAGCAGAGCCACGTCCGGGGGAAACTATGGCTACACCTTC.

The chain uses TRBV7-8 and TRBJ2-7; tentatively, D is TRBD1 (5 bases). The germline V and J ends were trimmed by 3 bases and 2 bases, with 8 bases remaining between them. CDR1 is SGHVS and CDR2 is FQNEAQ in the germline V gene. The CDR3 length is 13 residues. The CDR3: CASSFGHTYEQYF. The CDR3 nucleotides are TGTGCCAGCAGCTTCGGACATACCTACGAGCAGTACTTC.

V is TRBV7-3 and J is TRBJ2-2, with D perhaps TRBD2 (6 bases). Trimming shortened V by 2 bases and J by 6 bases, and 10 bases separated the two germline ends. Germline V gives CDR1 SGHTA, CDR2 FQGTGA. The CDR3 is 14 amino acids. The DNA of the CDR3 is TGTGCCAGCAGCTTACAGACTAGGTCCGGGGAGCTGTTTTTT. Translating it yields CASSLQTRSGELFF.

The chain combines TRBV9 with TRBJ1-4, with 8 bases fitting TRBD1. Germline-derived CDR1 and CDR2 are SGDLS and YYNGEE. The CDR3 is 15 residues long. J lost 8 bases, V lost 2 bases, and 8 bases had no gene match. CDR3 region: CASSVQDRVTEKLFF. The CDR3 DNA reads as TGTGCCAGCAGCGTTCAGGACAGGGTCACAGAAAAACTGTTTTTT.

CDR3 coding DNA: TGTGCCAGCTCTTTGACAGGCACCTATAATTCACCCCTCCACTTT. It codes for CASSLTGTYNSPLHF. This chain connects TRBV18 to TRBJ1-6; D is possibly TRBD1 (6 bases). The V end was cut by 6 bases, the J end by 2 bases, with 11 bases between. This CDR3 has 15 amino acids. CDR1 is KGHSH, CDR2 LQKENI, per germline.

This chain uses TRBV19 with TRBJ1-2, with TRBD1 matching 7 bases. Germline CDR1 is LNHDA and CDR2 is SQIVND (reference sequence). CDR3 size: 14 residues. Germline trimming cut 3 bases from V and 3 bases from J; bases unmatched to any gene: 4. CDR3 residues: CASSIWGTDYGYTF. CDR3 DNA: TGTGCCAGTAGTATTTGGGGGACAGACTATGGCTACACCTTC.

The chain carries TRBV29-1 and TRBJ1-6; 10 bases align to TRBD1. This CDR3 contains 14 residues. Germline lookup yields CDR1 SQVTM and CDR2 ANQGSEA. J was trimmed by 6 bases and V by 4 bases; bases with no gene match: 3. The CDR3 nucleotides are TGCAGCGTTGCGGACAGGGGGATTAATTCACCCCTCCACTTT. As protein: CSVADRGINSPLHF.

J is TRBJ2-1 and V is TRBV29-1, with D maybe TRBD2 (6 bases). The CDR3 has 13 amino acids. The germline V gene encodes CDR1 SQVTM and CDR2 ANQGSEA. V shed 6 bases and J shed 8 bases, with 17 bases lying between them. The CDR3 here is CSVGTRLQDEQFF. DNA for the CDR3: TGCAGCGTGGGGACTCGCCTACAAGATGAGCAGTTCTTC.

This sequence joins TRBV5-6 and TRBJ2-3, with D tentatively TRBD1 (6 bases). V was clipped by 4 bases and J by 5 bases, with 23 bases between them. Germline V gives CDR1 SGHDT, CDR2 YYEEEE. This CDR3 is built from 17 residues. CDR3 protein: CASSTHSGDNIGDTQYF. CDR3 bases: TGTGCCAGCAGCACACATTCAGGGGACAATATAGGAGATACGCAGTATTTT.

In nucleotides, the CDR3 is TGTGCCAGCAGCCACGCGGACAGGGGGTCGGCACCCCTCCACTTT. This translates into CASSHADRGSAPLHF. The J gene is TRBJ1-6, the V gene TRBV13; 10 bases are a match to TRBD1. Germline CDR1 reads PRHDT; CDR2 reads FYEKMQ (reference sequence). V gave up 5 bases and J gave up 11 bases; unmatched junction bases: 9. This CDR3 is built from 15 residues. Using reference TRBV13 and TRBJ1-6 for the parts outside the CDR3, the full variable domain is AAGVIQSPRHLIKEKRETATLKCYPIPRHDTVYWYQQGPGQDPQFLISFYEKMQSDKGSIPDRFSAQQFSDYHSELNMSSLELGDSALYFCASSHADRGSAPLHFGNGTRLTVT.

The chain combines TRBV18 with TRBJ1-1; D remains ambiguous. The ends were cut back, 4 bases at V and 1 base at J, with 10 bases in the middle. Germline CDR1 and CDR2: KGHSH and LQKENI. The CDR3 has 14 amino acids. CDR3 sequence: CASSQAPGNTEAFF. The CDR3 bases are TGTGCCAGCTCACAGGCGCCAGGGAACACTGAAGCTTTCTTT.

The V and J genes are TRBV5-1 and TRBJ2-3; 15 bases map to TRBD2. The CDR3 is 19 amino acids. Germline V gene data show CDR1 as SGHRS and CDR2 as YFSETQ. The trim removed 0 bases at V and 4 bases at J, leaving 9 bases unmatched. The CDR3 nucleotides read TGCGCCAGCAGCTTGGGGAGTTCGGGACTAGCGGGGGGATCAGATACGCAGTATTTT. Translation gives CASSLGSSGLAGGSDTQYF.

This chain links TRBV6-6 with TRBJ2-7, with 10 bases lining up with TRBD1. Per the germline V gene, CDR1 is MNHNY and CDR2 is SVGAGI (reference sequence). The CDR3 is 15 residues long. Trimming at V came to 6 bases and at J to 3 bases, leaving 8 bases not matched to a gene. The CDR3 DNA reads TGTGCCAGCAGAATTAACCGGGACAGGGGCTACGAGCAGTACTTC. This codes for CASRINRDRGYEQYF.

The chain links TRBV5-5 to TRBJ1-5; D gene ambiguous. Trimming took 1 base from V and 6 from J, leaving 14 bases between them. Looked up from germline, CDR1 is SGHKS and CDR2 is YYEKEE (reference sequence). This CDR3 spans 15 amino acids. The CDR3 DNA sequence: TGTGCCAGCAGCTTGATGTCCGGGGATGTTCAGCCCCAGCATTTT. This translates into CASSLMSGDVQPQHF.